The 18 T cell receptor beta chains listed next were all sequenced from one sample in a study of blood T cell repertoires in COVID-19. Sequencing used immunoSEQ multiplex PCR; TCRdb keeps in-frame clones, though not all of them. The sample records 110,000 to 150,000 clones, about 81% being singletons. The sequenced sample consisted of peripheral blood. The receptors shown here come from a woman older than 75 with acute or convalescent COVID-19.

This chain uses TRBV5-1 with TRBJ1-5; 7 positions agree with TRBD1. Germline V gene sequence: CDR1 SGHRS, CDR2 YFSETQ. The CDR3 extends over 14 amino acids. V lost 0 bases, J lost 6 bases, and 3 bases stayed unmatched. CDR3 region: CASSLEGAGQPQHF. CDR3 sequence (DNA): TGCGCCAGCAGCTTGGAGGGGGCGGGTCAGCCCCAGCATTTT.

This clone has just a few counts. The J gene is TRBJ1-5, the V gene TRBV19; 7 bases fit TRBD1. Germline loops: CDR1 LNHDA, CDR2 SQIVND (reference sequence). V was clipped by 9 bases and J by 2 bases; unmatched bases: 10. This CDR3 comprises 15 residues. The CDR3 loop reads CASLRQGRGNQPQHF. Written as DNA, the CDR3 is TGTGCCAGCCTTAGACAGGGCCGAGGCAATCAGCCCCAGCATTTT.

This sequence joins TRBV12-3 or TRBV12-4 and TRBJ1-2, with TRBD1 identical over 8 bases. After removal of 8 bases from V and 11 bases from J, the junction contained 10 bases not matched to a gene. The CDR3 totals 12 residues. The CDR3 DNA sequence: TGTGCCAGCGGGCGGGGACAGGTTTCTTACACCTTC. Translated, it gives CASGRGQVSYTF.

The chain combines TRBV19 with TRBJ2-3; D is uncertain. V was pared by 6 bases and J by 2 bases, with 18 bases between. The V gene's germline CDR1 is LNHDA and CDR2 SQIVND (reference sequence). The CDR3 is made up of 16 amino acids. CDR3 amino acids: CASSPEDYALTDTQYF. Here the CDR3 DNA reads TGTGCCAGTAGCCCTGAGGATTATGCTCTCACAGATACGCAGTATTTT.

The V call is TRBV12-5, the J call TRBJ1-2; 9 bases fit TRBD1. This CDR3 has 17 residues. Germline V gene data show CDR1 as LGHNT and CDR2 as FRNRAP. J lost 4 bases, V lost 5 bases, and 14 bases had no gene match. CDR3 region: CASGPGTGTYSTYGYTF. The DNA for the CDR3 is TGTGCTAGTGGTCCCGGGACAGGGACGTATTCTACCTATGGCTACACCTTC. Complete variable domain (other parts from reference TRBV12-5 and TRBJ1-2): DARVTQTPRHKVTEMGQEVTMRCQPILGHNTVFWYRQTMMQGLELLAYFRNRAPLDDSGMPKDRFSAEMPDATLATLKIQPSEPRDSAVYFCASGPGTGTYSTYGYTFGSGTRLTVV.

This clone qualifies as medium-sized. The chain links TRBV19 to TRBJ2-1, with D perhaps matching TRBD2 (6 bases). The length of the CDR3 is 11 residues. Trimming cost V 6 bases and J 10 bases, with 10 bases left between them. CDR1 is LNHDA, CDR2 SQIVND, per germline (reference sequence). In DNA form, the CDR3 reads TGTGCCAGTAGCCCGGGGGTGGAGCAGTTCTTC. Protein: CASSPGVEQFF.

The rearrangement links TRBV4-1 to TRBJ1-2; D possibly corresponds to TRBD1 (5 bases). Trimming removed 1 base at V and 5 bases at J, with 14 bases between. This CDR3 is 15 amino acids long. Germline V gives CDR1 MGHRA, CDR2 YSYEKL. This CDR3 reads CASSQGPGLSYGYTF. The CDR3 nucleotides read TGCGCCAGCAGCCAAGGACCGGGACTTAGTTATGGCTACACCTTC.

This rearrangement joins TRBV29-1 to TRBJ1-1, with 7 bases aligning to TRBD1. CDR1 SQVTM and CDR2 ANQGSEA come from the germline V gene. The length of the CDR3 is 12 residues. The ends lost 7 bases at V and 3 bases at J; junction bases unmatched: 5. In nucleotides, the CDR3 is TGCAGCGCCGGACAGGTCTACACTGAAGCTTTCTTT. Protein: CSAGQVYTEAFF.

This clone was picked up one time. The chain joins TRBV2 to TRBJ1-5; D is unclear. This CDR3 comprises 14 residues. The germline CDR1 and CDR2 sequences are SNHLY and FYNNEI. Trimming took off 6 bases at V and 6 bases at J, with 15 bases between the two ends. The CDR3 protein is CASSDTAEGQPQHF. DNA for the CDR3: TGTGCCAGCAGCGATACAGCGGAGGGTCAGCCCCAGCATTTT.

V usage is TRBV9 and J usage is TRBJ2-7; the match to TRBD2 covers 12 bases. The germline CDR1 and CDR2 sequences are SGDLS and YYNGEE. V lost 3 bases to trimming and J lost 3 bases; unmatched junction nucleotides: 4. This CDR3 comprises 15 residues. The CDR3 spells CASSARTSGNYEQYF. The CDR3 DNA follows: TGTGCCAGCAGCGCTAGGACTAGCGGGAACTACGAGCAGTACTTC.

This chain joins TRBV7-9 and TRBJ2-3; TRBD2 aligns across 12 bases. Germline CDR1 reads SEHNR; CDR2 reads FQNEAQ (reference sequence). The length of the CDR3 is 16 residues. The V gene end was trimmed by 1 base and the J gene end by 1 base; junction bases not matched to a gene: 0. CDR3 DNA sequence: TGTGCCAGCAGCTTAGGACTAGCGGGGGGCACAGATACGCAGTATTTT. It yields the protein CASSLGLAGGTDTQYF.

The chain carries TRBV6-2 or TRBV6-3 and TRBJ1-2; TRBD1 matches at 7 bases. CDR3 size: 12 residues. Germline CDR1 and CDR2: MNHEY and SVGEGT. J lost 8 bases, V lost 6 bases, and 6 bases had no gene match. The chain's CDR3 is CASSPRQGGYTF. DNA of the CDR3: TGTGCCAGCAGCCCACGACAGGGAGGCTACACCTTC.

This sequence joins TRBV5-6 and TRBJ1-5; D is unclear. Trimming removed 0 bases from V and 6 bases from J, with 4 bases in between. The CDR3 extends over 12 amino acids. Germline values: CDR1 SGHDT, CDR2 YYEEEE. The CDR3 sequence is CASSLGSQPQHF. The DNA for the CDR3 is TGTGCCAGCAGCTTGGGTAGTCAGCCCCAGCATTTT.

This sequence joins TRBV18 and TRBJ2-5, with 10 bases identical to TRBD2. This CDR3 region has 14 residues. Trimming cost V 3 bases and J 2 bases; bases outside gene matches: 0. Germline assignment: CDR1 KGHSH and CDR2 LQKENI. The CDR3 DNA reads TGTGCCAGCTCACCTAGCGGGGGGCAAGAGACCCAGTACTTC. Its translation: CASSPSGGQETQYF.

The rearrangement uses TRBV28 and TRBJ2-7, with D perhaps matching TRBD1 (6 bases). This CDR3 has 17 residues. Trimming stripped 1 base from V and 0 bases from J, with 16 bases between. Germline CDR1 is MDHEN and CDR2 is SYDVKM. The CDR3 DNA follows: TGTGCCAGCAGTTTATACCTTGGGACACGGTCCTCCTACGAGCAGTACTTC. Protein sequence: CASSLYLGTRSSYEQYF.

V is TRBV7-7 and J is TRBJ2-2, with unresolved D. Germline assignment: CDR1 SSHAT and CDR2 FNYEAQ (reference sequence). The V and J ends lost 5 bases and 1 base respectively, with 11 bases between them. The CDR3 loop spans 15 amino acids. This CDR3 reads CASSALHRNTGELFF. The CDR3 nucleotides read TGTGCCAGCAGCGCCCTTCACAGGAACACCGGGGAGCTGTTTTTT.

As concerns this clone: Other DNA sequences in this sample translate to the same CDR3. V is TRBV18 and J is TRBJ1-2; D is unclear. The CDR3 totals 13 residues. Per germline, CDR1 KGHSH and CDR2 LQKENI. V dropped 3 bases and J dropped 2 bases, with 7 bases sitting between them. This chain's CDR3 is CASSPTGNYGYTF. The DNA of the CDR3 is TGTGCCAGCTCACCTACGGGGAACTATGGCTACACCTTC.

The rearrangement links TRBV5-1 to TRBJ2-3, with D possibly being TRBD1 (5 bases). Deletions cut 4 bases from V and 2 bases from J, with 14 bases between. This CDR3 contains 15 residues. Germline V gives CDR1 SGHRS, CDR2 YFSETQ. The CDR3 bases are TGCGCCAGCAGCGGTAGTCTAGGGGCCACAGATACGCAGTATTTT. Translated: CASSGSLGATDTQYF.